This T cell receptor (beta chain) derives from a study of identical twins. General observations from the study: Not following the same donors, the study drew its conclusions from cross-sectional statistical analysis. Insertion counts were lower in abundant cord blood beta clonotypes, a trend that memory repertoires did not show.

This clonotype was picked up a small number of times. Antigen unknown. One entry per CDR3 protein results from TCRdb running MiXCR on the 5' RACE reads. The sample holds roughly 260,000 distinct CDR3 sequences, 7% to 8.5% seen once. The CDR3 is made up of 14 amino acids. Germline V gene lookup returns CDR1 SNHLY and CDR2 FYNNEI. The V and J ends lost 5 bases and 0 bases, in that order; junction bases with no gene match: 4. This sample was shared with a second study, whose subject was yellow fever vaccine responses in identical twins.

Sequencing input: CD8+ T cells sorted from blood. The rearrangement links TRBV2 to TRBJ2-7, with TRBD1 identical over 7 bases. The TCR was taken from a woman aged 18-29 years in good health. The CDR3 protein is CASSPGQISYEQYF. DNA of the CDR3: TGTGCCAGCAGTCCGGGACAGATCTCCTACGAGCAGTACTTC.